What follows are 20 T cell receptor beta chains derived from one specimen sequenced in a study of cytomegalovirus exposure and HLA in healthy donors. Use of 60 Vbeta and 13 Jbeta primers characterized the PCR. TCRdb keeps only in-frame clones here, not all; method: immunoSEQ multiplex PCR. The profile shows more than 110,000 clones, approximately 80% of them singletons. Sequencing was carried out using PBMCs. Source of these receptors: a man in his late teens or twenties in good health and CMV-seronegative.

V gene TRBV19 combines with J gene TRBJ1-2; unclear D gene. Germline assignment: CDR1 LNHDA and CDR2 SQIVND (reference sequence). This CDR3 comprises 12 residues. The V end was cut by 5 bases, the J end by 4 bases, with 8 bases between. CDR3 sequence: CASSGRAYGYTF. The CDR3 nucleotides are TGTGCCAGTAGTGGCCGTGCCTATGGCTACACCTTC. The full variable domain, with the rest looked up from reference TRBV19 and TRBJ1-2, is DGGITQSPKYLFRKEGQNVTLSCEQNLNHDAMYWYRQDPGQGLRLIYYSQIVNDFQKGDIAEGYSVSREKKESFPLTVTSAQKNPTAFYLCASSGRAYGYTFGSGTRLTVV.

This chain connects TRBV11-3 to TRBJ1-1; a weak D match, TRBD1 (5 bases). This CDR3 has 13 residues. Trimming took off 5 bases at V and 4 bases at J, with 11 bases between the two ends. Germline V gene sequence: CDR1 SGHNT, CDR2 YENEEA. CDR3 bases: TGTGCCAGCAGCCCAGGGTTGTCCACTGAAGCTTTCTTT. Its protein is CASSPGLSTEAFF.

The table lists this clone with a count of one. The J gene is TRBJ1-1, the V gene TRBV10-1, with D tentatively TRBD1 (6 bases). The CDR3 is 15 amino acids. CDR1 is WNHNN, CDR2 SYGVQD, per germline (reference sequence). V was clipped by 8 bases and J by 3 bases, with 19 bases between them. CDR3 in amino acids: CASARGGRRDTEAFF. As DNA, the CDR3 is TGCGCCAGCGCCCGGGGGGGGCGAAGGGACACTGAAGCTTTCTTT.

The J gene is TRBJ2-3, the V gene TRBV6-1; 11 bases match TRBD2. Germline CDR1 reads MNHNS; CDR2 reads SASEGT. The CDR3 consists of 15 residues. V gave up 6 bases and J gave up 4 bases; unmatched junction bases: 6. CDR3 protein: CASRHSGGAADTQYF. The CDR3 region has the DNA TGTGCCAGCAGACATAGCGGGGGGGCCGCAGATACGCAGTATTTT.

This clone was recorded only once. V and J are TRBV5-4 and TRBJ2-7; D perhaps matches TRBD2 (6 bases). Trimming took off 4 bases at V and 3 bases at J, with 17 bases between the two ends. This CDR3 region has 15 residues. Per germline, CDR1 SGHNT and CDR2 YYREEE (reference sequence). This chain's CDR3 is CASSLSGSEGYEQYF. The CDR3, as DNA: TGTGCCAGCAGCCTTAGCGGTTCCGAGGGCTACGAGCAGTACTTC.

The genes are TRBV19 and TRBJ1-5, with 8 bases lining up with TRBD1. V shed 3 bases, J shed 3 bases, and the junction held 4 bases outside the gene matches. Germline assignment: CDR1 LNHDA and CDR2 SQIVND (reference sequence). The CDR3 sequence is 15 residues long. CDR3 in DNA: TGTGCCAGTAGTATGGACAGGGCCTACAATCAGCCCCAGCATTTT. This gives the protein CASSMDRAYNQPQHF.

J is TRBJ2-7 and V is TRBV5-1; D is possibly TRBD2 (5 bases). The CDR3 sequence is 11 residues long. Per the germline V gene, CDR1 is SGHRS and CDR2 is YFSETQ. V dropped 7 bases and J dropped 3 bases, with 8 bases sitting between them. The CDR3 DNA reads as TGCGCCAGCCGGGATATCTACGAGCAGTACTTC. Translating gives CASRDIYEQYF.

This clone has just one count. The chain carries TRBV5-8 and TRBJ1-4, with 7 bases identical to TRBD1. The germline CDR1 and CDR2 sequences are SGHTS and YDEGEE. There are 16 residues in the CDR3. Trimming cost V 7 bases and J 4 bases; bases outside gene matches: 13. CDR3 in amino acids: CASCLEGASINEKLFF. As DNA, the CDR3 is TGTGCCAGCTGTCTAGAGGGGGCTTCCATTAATGAAAAACTGTTTTTT. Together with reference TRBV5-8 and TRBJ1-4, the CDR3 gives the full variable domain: EAGVTQSPTHLIKTRGQQATLRCSPISGHTSVYWYQQALGLGLQFLLWYDEGEERNRGNFPPRFSGRQFPNYSSELNVNALELEDSALYLCASCLEGASINEKLFFGSGTQLSVL.

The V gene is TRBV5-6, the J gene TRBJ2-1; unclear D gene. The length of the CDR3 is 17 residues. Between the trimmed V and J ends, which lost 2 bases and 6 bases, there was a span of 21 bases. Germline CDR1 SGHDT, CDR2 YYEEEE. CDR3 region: CASSFIRLAQAGNEQFF. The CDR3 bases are TGTGCCAGCAGCTTTATCCGCCTGGCGCAGGCCGGCAATGAGCAGTTCTTC.

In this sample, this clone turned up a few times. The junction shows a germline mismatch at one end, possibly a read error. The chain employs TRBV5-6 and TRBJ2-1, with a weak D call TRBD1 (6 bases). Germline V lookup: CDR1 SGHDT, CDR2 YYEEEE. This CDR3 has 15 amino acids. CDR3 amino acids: CASNDRDTSHNEQFF. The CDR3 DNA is TGTGCCAGCAACGACCGGGACACCTCCCACAATGAGCAGTTCTTC.

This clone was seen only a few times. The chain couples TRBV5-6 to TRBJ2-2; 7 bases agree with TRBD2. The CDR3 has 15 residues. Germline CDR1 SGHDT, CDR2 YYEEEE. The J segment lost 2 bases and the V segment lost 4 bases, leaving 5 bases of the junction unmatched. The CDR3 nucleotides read TGTGCCAGCAGCGAAACTAGCGTAAACACCGGGGAGCTGTTTTTT. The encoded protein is CASSETSVNTGELFF.

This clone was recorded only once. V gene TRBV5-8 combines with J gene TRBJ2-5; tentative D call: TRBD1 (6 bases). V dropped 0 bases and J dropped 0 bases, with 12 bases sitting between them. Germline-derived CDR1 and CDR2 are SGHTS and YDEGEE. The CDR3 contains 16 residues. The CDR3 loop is CASSLEQGSYQETQYF. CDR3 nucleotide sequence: TGTGCCAGCAGCTTGGAACAGGGCTCATACCAAGAGACCCAGTACTTC.

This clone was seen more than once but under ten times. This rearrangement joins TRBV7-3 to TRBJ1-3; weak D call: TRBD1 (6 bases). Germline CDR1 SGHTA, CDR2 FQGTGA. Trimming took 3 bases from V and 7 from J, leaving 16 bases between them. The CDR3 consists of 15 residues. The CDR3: CASSLSAGEGNTIYF. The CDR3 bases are TGTGCCAGCAGCTTGTCAGCAGGGGAAGGCAACACCATATATTTT.

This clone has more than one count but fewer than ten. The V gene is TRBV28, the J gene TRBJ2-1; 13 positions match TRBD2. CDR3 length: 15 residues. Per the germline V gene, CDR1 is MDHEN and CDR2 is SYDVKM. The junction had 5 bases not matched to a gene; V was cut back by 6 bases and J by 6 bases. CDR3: CASSKGTSGTNEQFF. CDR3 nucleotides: TGTGCCAGCAGCAAGGGGACTAGCGGGACCAATGAGCAGTTCTTC.

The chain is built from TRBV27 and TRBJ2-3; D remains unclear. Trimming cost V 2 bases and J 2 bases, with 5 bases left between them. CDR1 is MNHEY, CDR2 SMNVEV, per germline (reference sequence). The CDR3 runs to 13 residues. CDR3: CASSLPSTDTQYF. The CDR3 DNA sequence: TGTGCCAGCAGTTTACCTTCCACAGATACGCAGTATTTT.

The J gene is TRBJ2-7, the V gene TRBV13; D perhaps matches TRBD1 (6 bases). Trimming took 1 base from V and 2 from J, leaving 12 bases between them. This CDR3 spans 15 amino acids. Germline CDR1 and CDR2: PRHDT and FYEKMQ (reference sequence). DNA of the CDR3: TGTGCCAGCAGCTTAGAGGGCAGGGGAGCCTACGAGCAGTACTTC. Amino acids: CASSLEGRGAYEQYF.

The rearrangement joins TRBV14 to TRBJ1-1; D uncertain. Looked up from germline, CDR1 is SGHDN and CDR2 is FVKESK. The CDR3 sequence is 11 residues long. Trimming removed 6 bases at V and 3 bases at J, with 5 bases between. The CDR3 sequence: CASRQDTEAFF. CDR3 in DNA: TGTGCCAGCAGGCAGGACACTGAAGCTTTCTTT.

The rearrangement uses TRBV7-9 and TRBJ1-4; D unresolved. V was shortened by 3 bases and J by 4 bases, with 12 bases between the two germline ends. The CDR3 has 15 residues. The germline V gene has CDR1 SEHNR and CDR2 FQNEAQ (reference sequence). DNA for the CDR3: TGTGCCAGCAGCTTTCTACAGAGCCTTAATGAAAAACTGTTTTTT. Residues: CASSFLQSLNEKLFF. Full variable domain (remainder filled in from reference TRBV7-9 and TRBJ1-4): DTGVSQNPRHKITKRGQNVTFRCDPISEHNRLYWYRQTLGQGPEFLTYFQNEAQLEKSRLLSDRFSAERPKGSFSTLEIQRTEQGDSAMYLCASSFLQSLNEKLFFGSGTQLSVL.

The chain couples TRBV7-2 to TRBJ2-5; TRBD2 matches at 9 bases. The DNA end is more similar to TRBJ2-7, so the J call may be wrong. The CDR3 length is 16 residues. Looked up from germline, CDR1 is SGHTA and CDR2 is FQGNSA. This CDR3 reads CASSLKGAGGPNEQYF. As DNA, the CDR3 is TGTGCCAGCAGCTTAAAAGGGGCGGGAGGGCCCAACGAGCAGTACTTC.

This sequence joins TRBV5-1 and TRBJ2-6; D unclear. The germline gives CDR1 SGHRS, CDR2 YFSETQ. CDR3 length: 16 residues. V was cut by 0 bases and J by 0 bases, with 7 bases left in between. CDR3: CASSLGEVSGANVLTF. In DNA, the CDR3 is TGCGCCAGCAGCTTGGGAGAAGTCTCTGGGGCCAACGTCCTGACTTTC.